This T cell receptor beta chain originates from a study of shared clonotypes between healthy human individuals. Study-level points and caveats: Genetic and exposure-history diversity was limited by the small donor number.

Genomic DNA of unsorted samples came from approximately 100 million PBMCs. For this clone: Antigen unknown.

Produced via immunoSEQ multiplex PCR; TCRdb's table is partial and in-frame only. The sample shows approximately 500,000 clones, roughly 78% of them seen only once. CDR1 and CDR2 from the germline V gene are PRHDT and FYEKMQ (reference sequence). This CDR3 spans 15 amino acids. V dropped 3 bases and J dropped 3; count of bases not matched to a gene: 8. This TCR came from a woman in her thirties or forties in good health. Some clones in this sample may be carry-over from other donors' samples. The sequenced sample consisted of PBMCs. This rearrangement joins TRBV13 to TRBJ2-7; the match to TRBD1 covers 7 bases. CDR3 loop: CASSLYRGEGYEQYF. CDR3 sequence (DNA): TGTGCCAGCAGCTTGTACAGGGGAGAAGGCTACGAGCAGTACTTC. Full variable domain (rest looked up from reference TRBV13 and TRBJ2-7): AAGVIQSPRHLIKEKRETATLKCYPIPRHDTVYWYQQGPGQDPQFLISFYEKMQSDKGSIPDRFSAQQFSDYHSELNMSSLELGDSALYFCASSLYRGEGYEQYFGPGTRLTVT.